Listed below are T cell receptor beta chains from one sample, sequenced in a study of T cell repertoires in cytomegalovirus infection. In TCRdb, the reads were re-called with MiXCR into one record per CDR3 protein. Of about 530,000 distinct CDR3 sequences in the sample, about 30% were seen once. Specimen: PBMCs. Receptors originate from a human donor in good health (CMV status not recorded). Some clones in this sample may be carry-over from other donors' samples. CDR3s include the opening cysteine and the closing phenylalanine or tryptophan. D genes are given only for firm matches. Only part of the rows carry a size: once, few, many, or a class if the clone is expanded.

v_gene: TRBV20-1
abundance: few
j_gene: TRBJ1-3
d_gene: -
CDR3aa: CSASRDGGNTIYF
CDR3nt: TGCAGTGCTAGTAGGGACGGGGGAAACACCATATATTTT

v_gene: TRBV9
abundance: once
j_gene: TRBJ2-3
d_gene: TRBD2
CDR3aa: CASSVGLTSGRNTQYF
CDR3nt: TGTGCCAGCAGCGTGGGATTGACTAGCGGGAGGAATACGCAGTATTTT

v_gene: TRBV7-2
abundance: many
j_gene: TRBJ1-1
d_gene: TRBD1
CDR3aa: CASSRTGLNTEAFF
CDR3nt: TGTGCCAGCAGCCGGACAGGGCTGAACACTGAAGCTTTCTTT

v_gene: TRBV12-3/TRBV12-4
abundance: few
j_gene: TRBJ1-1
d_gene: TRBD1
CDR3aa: CASRNRGHTEAFF
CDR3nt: TGTGCCAGCAGAAACAGGGGGCACACTGAAGCTTTCTTT

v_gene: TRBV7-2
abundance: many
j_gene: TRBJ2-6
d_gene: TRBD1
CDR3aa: CASSSQGYGANVLTF
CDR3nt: TGTGCCAGCAGCTCACAGGGGTACGGGGCCAACGTCCTGACTTTC

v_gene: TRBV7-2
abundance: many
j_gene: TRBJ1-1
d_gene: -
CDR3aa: CASSTKRATEAFF
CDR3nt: TGTGCCAGCAGCACAAAAAGGGCCACTGAAGCTTTCTTT

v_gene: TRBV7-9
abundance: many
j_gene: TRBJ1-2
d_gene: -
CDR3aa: CASSLMGTNGYTF
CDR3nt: TGTGCCAGCAGCTTAATGGGGACAAATGGCTACACCTTC

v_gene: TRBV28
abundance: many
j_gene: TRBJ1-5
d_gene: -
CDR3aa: CASGPNQPQHF
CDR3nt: TGTGCCAGCGGACCGAATCAGCCCCAGCATTTT

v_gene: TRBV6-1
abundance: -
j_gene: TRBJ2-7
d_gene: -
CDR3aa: CASSEVREQYF
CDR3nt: TGTGCCAGCAGTGAAGTGAGGGAGCAGTACTTC

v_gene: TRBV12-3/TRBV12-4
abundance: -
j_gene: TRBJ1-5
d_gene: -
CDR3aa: CAITDPGDRFNQPQHF
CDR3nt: TGTGCCATCACCGACCCTGGAGACAGGTTTAATCAGCCCCAGCATTTT

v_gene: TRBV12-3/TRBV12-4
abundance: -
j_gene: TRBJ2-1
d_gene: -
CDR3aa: CASTRGRGPYNEQFF
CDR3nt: TGTGCCAGCACCCGAGGGCGGGGTCCCTACAATGAGCAGTTCTTC

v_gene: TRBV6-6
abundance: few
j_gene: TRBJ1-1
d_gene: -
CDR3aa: CASSYEGRDTEAFF
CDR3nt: TGTGCCAGCAGTTACGAGGGAAGAGATACTGAAGCTTTCTTT

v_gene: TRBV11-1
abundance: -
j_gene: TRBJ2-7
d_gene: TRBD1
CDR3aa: CASSPGTGLIYEQYF
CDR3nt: TGTGCCAGCAGCCCCGGGACAGGTCTTATCTACGAGCAGTACTTC

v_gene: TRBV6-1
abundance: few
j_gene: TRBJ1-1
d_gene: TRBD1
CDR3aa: CASSHDRDEAFF
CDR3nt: TGTGCCAGCAGCCACGACAGGGATGAAGCTTTCTTT

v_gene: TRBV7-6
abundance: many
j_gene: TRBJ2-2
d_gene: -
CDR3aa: CASSLEVGGHTGELFF
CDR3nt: TGTGCCAGCAGCTTAGAGGTCGGCGGCCACACCGGGGAGCTGTTTTTT

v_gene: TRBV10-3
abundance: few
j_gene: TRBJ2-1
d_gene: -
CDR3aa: CAISERDVNEQFF
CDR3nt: TGTGCCATCAGTGAGCGAGATGTCAATGAGCAGTTCTTC

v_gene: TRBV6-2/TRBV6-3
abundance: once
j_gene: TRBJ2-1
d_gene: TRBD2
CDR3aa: CASRAGSYNEQFF
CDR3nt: TGTGCCAGCCGAGCGGGATCCTACAATGAGCAGTTCTTC

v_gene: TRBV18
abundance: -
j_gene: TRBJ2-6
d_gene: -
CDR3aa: CASSQGTSGANVLTF
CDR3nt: TGTGCCAGCTCTCAGGGAACCTCTGGGGCCAACGTCCTGACTTTC

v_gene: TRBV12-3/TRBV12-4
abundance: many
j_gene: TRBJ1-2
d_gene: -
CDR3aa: CASSPGDRFYGYTF
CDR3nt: TGTGCCAGCAGCCCAGGGGACCGATTCTATGGCTACACCTTC

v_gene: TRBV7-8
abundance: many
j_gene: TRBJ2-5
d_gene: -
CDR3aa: CASSSRTLRETQYF
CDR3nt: TGTGCCAGCAGCTCCAGGACTTTGCGGGAGACCCAGTACTTC

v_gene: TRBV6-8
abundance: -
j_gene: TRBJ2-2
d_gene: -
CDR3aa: CASSYVGGAGELFF
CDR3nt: TGTGCCAGCAGTTACGTGGGTGGCGCCGGGGAGCTGTTTTTT

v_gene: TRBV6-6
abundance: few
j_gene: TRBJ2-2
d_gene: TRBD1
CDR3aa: CASSYYWTGGLSGELFF
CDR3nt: TGTGCCAGCAGTTACTATTGGACAGGGGGGTTATCCGGGGAGCTGTTTTTT

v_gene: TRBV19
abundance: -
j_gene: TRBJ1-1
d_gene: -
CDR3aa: CASRRWGQDNTEAFF
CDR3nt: TGTGCCAGTAGAAGGTGGGGCCAGGATAACACTGAAGCTTTCTTT

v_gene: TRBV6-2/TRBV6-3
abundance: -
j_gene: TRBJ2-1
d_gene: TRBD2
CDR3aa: CASSPHLAGLYNEQFF
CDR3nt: TGTGCCAGCAGCCCCCATCTAGCGGGACTCTACAATGAGCAGTTCTTC

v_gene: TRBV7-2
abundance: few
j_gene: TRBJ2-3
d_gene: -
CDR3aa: CASSFPSMDTQYF
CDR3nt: TGTGCCAGCAGCTTCCCTAGCATGGATACGCAGTATTTT

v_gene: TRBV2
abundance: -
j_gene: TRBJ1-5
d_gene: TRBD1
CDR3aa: CASREGQGQPQHF
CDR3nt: TGTGCCAGCAGGGAGGGACAGGGTCAGCCCCAGCATTTT

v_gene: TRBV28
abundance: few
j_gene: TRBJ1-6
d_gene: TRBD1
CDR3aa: CASSLGTVNSPLHF
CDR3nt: TGTGCCAGCAGTTTGGGGACAGTTAATTCACCCCTCCACTTT